Following are 22 T cell receptor beta chains from one sample sequenced in a study of neurological immune-mediated disorders. TCRdb re-derived calls from the 5' RACE reads in MiXCR, one entry per CDR3 protein. The sample has some 78,000 distinct CDR3 sequences; approximately 5% are singletons. Sequencing used PBMCs. The receptors shown here come from a woman in her 30s with multiple sclerosis.

This clonotype has ten or more counts. This CDR3 is CSASDNRGLQETQYF. The CDR3 bases are TGCAGTGCTAGCGATAACCGGGGCCTCCAAGAGACCCAGTACTTC. This chain uses TRBV20-1 with TRBJ2-5, with D perhaps matching TRBD1 or TRBD2 (5 bases each). Per the germline V gene, CDR1 is DFQATT and CDR2 is SNEGSKA (reference sequence). Trimming removed 3 bases from V and 1 base from J, with 15 bases in between. This CDR3 has 15 amino acids.

This clonotype appeared many times. The J gene is TRBJ2-3, the V gene TRBV5-1; TRBD1 aligns across 7 bases. The length of the CDR3 is 15 residues. The V segment lost 0 bases and the J segment 2 bases; nucleotides outside the gene matches: 3. The germline gives CDR1 SGHRS, CDR2 YFSETQ. The DNA of the CDR3 is TGCGCCAGCAGCTTGGGACAGGGAATCACAGATACGCAGTATTTT. Translating it yields CASSLGQGITDTQYF.

This clonotype was counted at least ten times. V and J are TRBV24-1 and TRBJ2-1; tentatively, D is TRBD1 or TRBD2 (6 bases each). Germline V CDR1 and CDR2: KGHDR, SFDVKD. The CDR3 has 16 amino acids. The V end lost 1 base, the J end lost 2 bases, and 11 bases lay between the germline ends. The CDR3 bases are TGTGCCACCAGTGATTTTAAGGGGGGCGCCTACAATGAGCAGTTCTTC. It codes for CATSDFKGGAYNEQFF.

This clonotype has a count of ten or more. The rearrangement links TRBV7-2 to TRBJ2-3, with TRBD2 identical over 7 bases. Germline trimming cut 7 bases from V and 7 bases from J; bases unmatched to any gene: 5. The CDR3 spans 12 residues. Germline V lookup: CDR1 SGHTA, CDR2 FQGNSA. CDR3 sequence (DNA): TGTGCCAGCAAATCTAGCGGTTATACGCAGTATTTT. Encoded protein: CASKSSGYTQYF.

The table lists this clonotype with many counts. The rearrangement uses TRBV24-1 and TRBJ2-7; either TRBD1 or TRBD2 may supply D (5 bases each). The CDR3 contains 14 residues. Trimming stripped 2 bases from V and 4 bases from J, with 11 bases between. The germline V gene encodes CDR1 KGHDR and CDR2 SFDVKD. CDR3 protein: CATSDSGTLYEQYF. In DNA, the CDR3 is TGTGCCACCAGTGATTCCGGGACCCTTTACGAGCAGTACTTC.

This clonotype came up many times. The chain couples TRBV7-8 to TRBJ2-3, with TRBD2 matching 10 bases. Germline CDR1 SGHVS, CDR2 FQNEAQ. The CDR3 sequence is 15 residues long. V was clipped by 1 base and J by 6 bases; unmatched bases: 4. In DNA form, the CDR3 reads TGTGCCAGCAGCTTAGGAGCGGGGGGGCCGGATACGCAGTATTTT. Its protein is CASSLGAGGPDTQYF.

This clonotype was seen repeatedly, ten times or more. The J gene is TRBJ2-3, the V gene TRBV10-3; D not resolved. Per the germline V gene, CDR1 is ENHRY and CDR2 is SYGVKD. This CDR3 is built from 15 residues. V was shortened by 0 bases and J by 6 bases, with 13 bases between the two germline ends. Here the CDR3 reads CAISESGYFRDTQYF. In nucleotides, the CDR3 is TGTGCCATCAGTGAGTCTGGGTATTTTCGGGATACGCAGTATTTT.

By its share, this clonotype is medium-sized. The chain couples TRBV20-1 to TRBJ1-1; no definite D call. V dropped 1 base and J dropped 4 bases, with 7 bases sitting between them. This CDR3 has 12 amino acids. Germline V gives CDR1 DFQATT, CDR2 SNEGSKA (reference sequence). In DNA form, the CDR3 reads TGCAGTGCTAGAGGAGGGTCCACTGAAGCTTTCTTT. It encodes CSARGGSTEAFF.

This clonotype was counted ten times or more. The chain carries TRBV5-5 and TRBJ1-1; D is unresolved. This CDR3 is built from 13 residues. Germline CDR1 is SGHKS and CDR2 is YYEKEE (reference sequence). V was clipped by 4 bases and J by 3 bases, with 10 bases between them. In DNA, the CDR3 is TGTGCCAGCAGCCTCGGCGAGGACACTGAAGCTTTCTTT. It translates to CASSLGEDTEAFF.

V usage is TRBV11-2 and J usage is TRBJ2-7; 12 bases are shared with TRBD2. Losses at the gene ends were 5 bases for V and 4 bases for J; bases not matched to a gene: 3. Germline-derived CDR1 and CDR2 are SGHAT and FQNNGV. This CDR3 comprises 14 residues. The CDR3: CASSRGTSGYEQYF. In nucleotides, the CDR3 is TGTGCCAGCAGCCGAGGGACTAGCGGGTACGAGCAGTACTTC. The full variable domain, rest sourced from reference TRBV11-2 and TRBJ2-7, is EAGVAQSPRYKIIEKRQSVAFWCNPISGHATLYWYQQILGQGPKLLIQFQNNGVVDDSQLPKDRFSAERLKGVDSTLKIQPAKLEDSAVYLCASSRGTSGYEQYFGPGTRLTVT.

This clonotype was recorded at least ten times. The rearrangement joins TRBV10-3 to TRBJ2-7; no firm D call. The CDR3 runs 12 residues. Per germline, CDR1 ENHRY and CDR2 SYGVKD. V lost 4 bases and J 1 base, leaving 5 bases between the germline ends. CDR3 protein: CAISGPSYEQYF. The CDR3 DNA reads TGTGCCATCAGTGGACCGTCCTACGAGCAGTACTTC.

This clonotype has ten or more counts. J is TRBJ1-5 and V is TRBV6-6, with D perhaps matching TRBD1 (5 bases). Per the germline V gene, CDR1 is MNHNY and CDR2 is SVGAGI (reference sequence). The V gene lost 0 bases and the J gene lost 5 bases, with 14 bases spanning the gap. This CDR3 spans 16 amino acids. DNA of the CDR3: TGTGCCAGCAGTTACTCGACGGGGGTTGACGATCAGCCCCAGCATTTT. Protein: CASSYSTGVDDQPQHF.

The table lists this clonotype with many counts. The chain carries TRBV5-1 and TRBJ2-1; a possible D gene is TRBD1 (6 bases). Trimming shortened V by 0 bases and J by 3 bases, and 13 bases separated the two germline ends. CDR1 is SGHRS, CDR2 YFSETQ, per germline. There are 16 residues in the CDR3. The DNA for the CDR3 is TGCGCCAGCAGCTTGGCGGGGCAGGGGATCTACAATGAGCAGTTCTTC. It specifies CASSLAGQGIYNEQFF. The entire variable domain, with the rest obtained from reference TRBV5-1 and TRBJ2-1, is as follows: KAGVTQTPRYLIKTRGQQVTLSCSPISGHRSVSWYQQTPGQGLQFLFEYFSETQRNKGNFPGRFSGRQFSNSRSEMNVSTLELGDSALYLCASSLAGQGIYNEQFFGPGTRLTVL.

The chain joins TRBV12-3 or TRBV12-4 to TRBJ2-5; D may be TRBD2 (6 bases). Trimming removed 5 bases from V and 0 bases from J, with 10 bases in between. CDR3 length: 14 residues. Written as DNA, the CDR3 is TGTGCCAGCAGTAGGGACTCTAACCAAGAGACCCAGTACTTC. As protein: CASSRDSNQETQYF.

This clonotype was detected ten times or more. This chain joins TRBV5-1 and TRBJ2-1; 9 bases agree with TRBD1. Per the germline V gene, CDR1 is SGHRS and CDR2 is YFSETQ. Trimming cost V 3 bases and J 6 bases; bases outside gene matches: 7. The CDR3 length is 15 residues. CDR3 sequence (DNA): TGCGCCAGCAGCTGGGGACAGGGAACGCCCAATGAGCAGTTCTTC. It yields the protein CASSWGQGTPNEQFF.

This clonotype was observed a few times. The gene calls are TRBV19 and TRBJ1-2; D not resolved. Deletions cut 7 bases from V and 1 base from J, with 13 bases between. The CDR3 covers 14 residues. Germline values: CDR1 LNHDA, CDR2 SQIVND (reference sequence). CDR3 loop: CASTNVGFNYGYTF. CDR3 sequence (DNA): TGTGCCAGTACCAACGTAGGGTTTAACTATGGCTACACCTTC.

This clonotype was counted at least ten times. This sequence joins TRBV5-6 and TRBJ1-2, with D possibly TRBD1 on 6 matching bases. This CDR3 has 13 amino acids. CDR1 SGHDT and CDR2 YYEEEE come from the germline V gene. Trimming took 5 bases from V and 4 from J, leaving 12 bases between them. The CDR3, as DNA: TGTGCCAGCAGAACAGGGCTCAGCTATGGCTACACCTTC. Amino acid sequence: CASRTGLSYGYTF.

This clonotype has only a few counts. The chain couples TRBV27 to TRBJ2-7, with a tentative D call TRBD1 (6 bases). The CDR3 is 14 amino acids. Germline V gene sequence: CDR1 MNHEY, CDR2 SMNVEV (reference sequence). Trimming cost V 0 bases and J 3 bases, with 9 bases left between them. This CDR3 reads CASSLSYRDYEQYF. In DNA, the CDR3 is TGTGCCAGCAGTTTATCGTACAGGGACTACGAGCAGTACTTC.

This clonotype came up a few times. The J gene is TRBJ1-5, the V gene TRBV15; D not certain. The CDR3 runs to 13 residues. V was cut by 0 bases and J by 11 bases, with 11 bases left in between. Germline CDR1 is LNHNV and CDR2 is YYDKDF (reference sequence). In nucleotides, the CDR3 is TGTGCCACCAGCAGAGATTGGGATTCGTCCCAGCATTTT. Translation: CATSRDWDSSQHF.

For this clonotype: A much larger clone lies one base from this, so it may be a read error. The chain couples TRBV28 to TRBJ1-4; D is uncertain. Between the trimmed V and J ends, which lost 2 bases and 2 bases, there was a span of 9 bases. Per germline, CDR1 MDHEN and CDR2 SYDVKM. The CDR3 length is 15 residues. The chain's CDR3 is CASSLPGITNEKLFF. The DNA for the CDR3 is TGTGCCAGCAGTTTACCGGGGATTACTAATGAAAAACTGTTTTTT.

This clonotype was detected ten times or more. The rearrangement uses TRBV11-2 and TRBJ2-5, with 15 positions matching TRBD2. Trimming at V came to 0 bases and at J to 4 bases, leaving 12 bases not matched to a gene. The germline V gene encodes CDR1 SGHAT and CDR2 FQNNGV. CDR3 length: 20 amino acids. This chain's CDR3 is CASSLDPWTSGRAGVETQYF. Here the CDR3 DNA reads TGTGCCAGCAGCTTAGATCCGTGGACTAGCGGGAGGGCCGGCGTAGAGACCCAGTACTTC.

The chain carries TRBV5-1 and TRBJ2-1; 7 bases map to TRBD2. With V trimmed by 0 bases and J by 5 bases, 2 bases remained unmatched. The CDR3 sequence is 14 residues long. Looked up from germline, CDR1 is SGHRS and CDR2 is YFSETQ. The CDR3 coding sequence is TGCGCCAGCAGCTTGGGCGGGAGCAACAATGAGCAGTTCTTC. Protein: CASSLGGSNNEQFF.